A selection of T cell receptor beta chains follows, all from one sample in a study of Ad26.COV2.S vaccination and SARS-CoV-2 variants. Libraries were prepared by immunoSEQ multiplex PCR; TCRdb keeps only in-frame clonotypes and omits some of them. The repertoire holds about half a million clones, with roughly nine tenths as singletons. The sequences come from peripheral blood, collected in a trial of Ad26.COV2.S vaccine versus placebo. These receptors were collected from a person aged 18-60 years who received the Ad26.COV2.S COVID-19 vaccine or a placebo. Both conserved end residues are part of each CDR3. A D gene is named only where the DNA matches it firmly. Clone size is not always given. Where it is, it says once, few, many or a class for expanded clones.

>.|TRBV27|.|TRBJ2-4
TGTGCCAGCAGAGCGGACAGTTCCTTAGCCAAAAACATTCAGTACTTC
CASRADSSLAKNIQYF
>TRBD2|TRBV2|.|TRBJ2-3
TGTGCCAGCAAAGCCGGACTAGCGGGAGTGGTGCAGTATTTT
CASKAGLAGVVQYF
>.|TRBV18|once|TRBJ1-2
TGTGCCAGCTCACCCGGAGGGGACTATGGCTACACCTTC
CASSPGGDYGYTF
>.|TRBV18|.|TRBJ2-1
TGTGCCAGCTCACCTCGGACCCAGCCCTACAATGAGCAGTTCTTC
CASSPRTQPYNEQFF
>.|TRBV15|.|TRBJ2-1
TGTGCCACCAGCAGAAACAGGGAGTCGTCCTACAATGAGCAGTTCTTC
CATSRNRESSYNEQFF
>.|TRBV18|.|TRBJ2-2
TGTGCCAGCTCTCAAGCTACGGTAGTGACCGGGGAGCTGTTTTTT
CASSQATVVTGELFF
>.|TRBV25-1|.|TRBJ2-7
TGTGCCAGCAGTGAACGGGTAGGGGTGGACGAGCAGTACTTC
CASSERVGVDEQYF
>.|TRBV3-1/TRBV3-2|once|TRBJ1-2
TGTGCCAGCAGCCAAGAAGTATGGGTGGACGGGCCGGGCTACACCTTC
CASSQEVWVDGPGYTF
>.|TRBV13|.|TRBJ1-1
TGTGCCAGCAGCTTACCTTCGGGCCTGTTGAACACTGAAGCTTTCTTT
CASSLPSGLLNTEAFF
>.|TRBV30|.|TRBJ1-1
TGTGCCTGGAGTGCCGGGGGGGCTGAAGCTTTCTTT
CAWSAGGAEAFF
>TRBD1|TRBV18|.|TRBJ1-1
TGTGCCAGCTCACCTGACAGGGACGCTGAAGCTTTCTTT
CASSPDRDAEAFF
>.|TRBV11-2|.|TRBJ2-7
TGTGCCAGCAGCTTCAACGGGATTTCGGGTGACGAGCAGTACTTC
CASSFNGISGDEQYF
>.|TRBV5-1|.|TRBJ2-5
TGCGCCAGCAGCGCAGGGTCCCAAGAGACCCAGTACTTC
CASSAGSQETQYF
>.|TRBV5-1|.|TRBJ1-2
TGCGCCAGCAGCTCCCAGACAGGCGGGAGGGGCTACACCTTC
CASSSQTGGRGYTF
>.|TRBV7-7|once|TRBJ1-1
TGTGCTAGCAGCCTAACCTCCCGGGCCCGCTTCCCCGAGGAGGACACTGAAGCTTTCTTT
CASSLTSRARFPEEDTEAFF
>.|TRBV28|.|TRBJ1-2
TGTGCCAGCAGTTTCCCCCTAGACAGGAGCTATGGCTACACCTTC
CASSFPLDRSYGYTF
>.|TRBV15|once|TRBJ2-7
TGTGCCACCAGCAGAGCAAGTCCCGCAGGGTTCGAGCAGTACTTC
CATSRASPAGFEQYF
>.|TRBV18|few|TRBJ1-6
TGTGCCAGCTCCGAGCTGGGGGTTGAGAATTCACCCCTCCACTTT
CASSELGVENSPLHF
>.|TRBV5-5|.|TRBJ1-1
TGTGCCAGCAGCTTACGGGGGGAAGGTGTCGCTGAAGCTTTCTTT
CASSLRGEGVAEAFF
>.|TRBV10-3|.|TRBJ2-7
TGTGCCATCAGTGATGGTACAGGCGCCTACGAGCAGTACTTC
CAISDGTGAYEQYF
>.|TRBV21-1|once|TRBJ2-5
TGTGCCAGCAGCAATCCGGGACATTGGAGAGAGACCCAGTACTTC
CASSNPGHWRETQYF
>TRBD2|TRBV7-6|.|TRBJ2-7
TGTGCCAGCAGCATAGGACTAGCGGGGCGAGAGCAGTACTTC
CASSIGLAGREQYF
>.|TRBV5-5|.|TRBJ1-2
TGTGCCAGCAGCTTTGTCCTGGCAGCTACTAACTATGGCTACACCTTC
CASSFVLAATNYGYTF
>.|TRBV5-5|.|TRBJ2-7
TGTGCCAGCAGCTTGGCCCGGGCAGGGCCCTTTTTTTACGAGCAGTACTTC
CASSLARAGPFFYEQYF
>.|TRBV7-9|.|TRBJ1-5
TGTGCCAGCAGCTTGAATCAGCCCCAGCATTTT
CASSLNQPQHF
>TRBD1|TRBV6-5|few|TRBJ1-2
TGTGCCAGCACGGACAGGGACTATGGCTACACCTTC
CASTDRDYGYTF
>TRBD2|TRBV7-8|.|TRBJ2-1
TGTGCCAGCAGCGAAAGCCGGTTCATAGCGGGGTTGGGTAACAATGAGCAGTTCTTC
CASSESRFIAGLGNNEQFF
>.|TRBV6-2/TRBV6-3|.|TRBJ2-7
TGTGCCAGCAGTTACTTAGCGTCCCCTACTTTGGTCCACGAGCAGTACTTC
CASSYLASPTLVHEQYF
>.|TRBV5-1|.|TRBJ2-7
TGCGCCAGCAGCTTGGCCACTCATGGGGCCTACGAGCAGTACTTC
CASSLATHGAYEQYF
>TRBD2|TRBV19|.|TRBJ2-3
TGTGCCAGTACCTACGACGGGGGGTCTAGCACAGATACGCAGTATTTT
CASTYDGGSSTDTQYF
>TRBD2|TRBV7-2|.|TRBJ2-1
TGTGCCAGCAGCTCCGCTAGCGGGAATGAGCAGTTCTTC
CASSSASGNEQFF
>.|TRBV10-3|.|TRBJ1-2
TGTGCCATCAGTGAGTCTGGGGCGGCTAACTATGGCTACACCTTC
CAISESGAANYGYTF
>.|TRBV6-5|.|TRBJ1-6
TGTGCCAGCAGTAGAGACAGAGATAATTCACCCCTCCACTTT
CASSRDRDNSPLHF
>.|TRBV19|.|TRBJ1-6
TGTGCCAGCAGGGTGGAGTCCTATAATTCACCCCTCCACTTT
CASRVESYNSPLHF
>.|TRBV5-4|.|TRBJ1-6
TGTGCCAGCAGCCGCGACCTGGTCGAAAATAATTCACCCCTCCACTTT
CASSRDLVENNSPLHF
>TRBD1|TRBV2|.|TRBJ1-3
TGTGCCAGCAGTGACCGGGACAGGGGCTCTGGAAACACCATATATTTT
CASSDRDRGSGNTIYF